This entry is about one T cell receptor beta chain. What it recognizes is unknown. These data come from a study of cytomegalovirus exposure and HLA in healthy donors. CDR1 LNHDA and CDR2 SQIVND come from the germline V gene (reference sequence). V lost 1 base to trimming and J lost 14 bases, with 18 bases between them. CDR3 length equals 15 residues. The PCR employed 60 Vbeta primers together with 13 Jbeta primers. Method: immunoSEQ multiplex PCR; TCRdb's copy keeps in-frame clones and lacks some. Of 150,000 or so clones listed, over 60% were seen once; the top ten hold roughly 0.68%. Study outcomes and limitations: V segments that were indistinguishable, TRBV6-2 and TRBV6-3 among them, were omitted from analysis. Reported findings show TCR beta sequences accurately forecast HLA-A and HLA-B alleles in most subjects. A later analysis appeared to link common viral pathogens to several of the most significant clusters.

The origin of this receptor is a male donor in good health and CMV-seronegative. Sequencing used PBMCs. J is TRBJ1-6 and V is TRBV19; D possibly corresponds to TRBD1 (5 bases). The CDR3 bases are TGTGCCAGTAGTATAGTCAGTGGAGGGGCGCAGGCCCTCCACTTT. This encodes CASSIVSGGAQALHF.